These 8 T cell receptor beta chains originate from one sample sequenced in a study of CD8 T cells in ankylosing spondylitis. In TCRdb, the 5' RACE reads were re-called with MiXCR into one record per CDR3 protein. There are roughly 280,000 distinct CDR3 sequences in the sample; around 20% occur only once, and less than 9% lies in the top ten. Material: blood, either unsorted or a sorted T cell fraction (not recorded which). These receptors were taken from a male donor with ankylosing spondylitis or in good health (not recorded which).

The table lists this clonotype with a few counts. V is TRBV14 and J is TRBJ1-6; D gene uncertain. The CDR3 runs 13 residues. V lost 6 bases and J lost 6, with 9 bases in between. Germline CDR1 and CDR2: SGHDN and FVKESK. The DNA for the CDR3 is TGTGCCAGCAGTGTTGGACCTAATTCACCCCTCCACTTT. As protein: CASSVGPNSPLHF.

Note on this clonotype: This sequence may be a read error, since a much larger clone differs from it by one base. The chain uses TRBV20-1 and TRBJ1-5; 8 nucleotides align to TRBD1. The CDR3 sequence is 14 residues long. Per the germline V gene, CDR1 is DFQATT and CDR2 is SNEGSKA (reference sequence). The V segment lost 2 bases and the J segment 2 bases; nucleotides outside the gene matches: 2. The CDR3: CSARQGAGNQPQHF. The CDR3 nucleotides are TGCAGTGCTAGACAGGGGGCGGGCAATCAGCCCCAGCATTTT.

The chain is built from TRBV15 and TRBJ2-1, with D perhaps TRBD2 (5 bases). Germline CDR1 is LNHNV and CDR2 is YYDKDF (reference sequence). The germline V and J ends were trimmed by 1 base and 0 bases, with 13 bases remaining between them. This CDR3 region has 17 residues. CDR3 bases: TGTGCCACCAGCAGAGGGGTAGGGAGTGTCTCCTACAATGAGCAGTTCTTC. Its protein is CATSRGVGSVSYNEQFF.

This clonotype was seen a handful of times. The rearrangement links TRBV20-1 to TRBJ2-4, with D tentatively TRBD1 (5 bases). This CDR3 has 16 amino acids. The ends were cut back, 0 bases at V and 3 bases at J, with 15 bases in the middle. CDR1 and CDR2 (germline): DFQATT, SNEGSKA (reference sequence). DNA for the CDR3: TGCAGTGCTAGAGATATGACAGTCTGGGGCAAAAACATTCAGTACTTC. It codes for CSARDMTVWGKNIQYF.

The V and J genes are TRBV29-1 and TRBJ1-2; 11 bases agree with TRBD1. V gave up 6 bases and J gave up 2 bases; unmatched junction bases: 2. This CDR3 has 13 residues. CDR1 and CDR2 (germline): SQVTM, ANQGSEA. CDR3 nucleotide sequence: TGCAGCGTAGGGGACAGGGGGAACTATGGCTACACCTTC. Encoded protein: CSVGDRGNYGYTF.

The chain joins TRBV29-1 to TRBJ1-5, with a possible D match to TRBD1 (6 bases). The CDR3 loop spans 13 amino acids. From germline, CDR1 is SQVTM and CDR2 ANQGSEA. V shed 6 bases and J shed 3 bases, with 12 bases lying between them. The CDR3 reads CSVRQVYNQPQHF. In nucleotides, the CDR3 is TGCAGCGTCCGACAGGTCTACAATCAGCCCCAGCATTTT.

This clonotype was detected once. This chain uses TRBV4-1 with TRBJ1-2; no clear D gene. Germline-derived CDR1 and CDR2 are MGHRA and YSYEKL. V lost 0 bases and J 6 bases, leaving 14 bases between the germline ends. The CDR3 is 15 amino acids. The CDR3 sequence is CASSQEPTAQNGYTF. Here the CDR3 DNA reads TGCGCCAGCAGCCAAGAGCCAACAGCTCAAAATGGCTACACCTTC.

This chain connects TRBV10-3 to TRBJ2-5, with TRBD2 as a possible D gene (6 bases). This CDR3 is 15 amino acids long. Germline lookup yields CDR1 ENHRY and CDR2 SYGVKD. The germline V and J ends were trimmed by 0 bases and 5 bases, with 13 bases remaining between them. CDR3 region: CAISESISSGETQYF. The CDR3 DNA reads as TGTGCCATCAGTGAGTCGATCTCCAGCGGGGAGACCCAGTACTTC.